This T cell receptor (beta chain) derives from a study of T cell clones after liver transplantation. As for the study in general: A pre-transplant mixed lymphocyte reaction with TCRbeta sequencing defined graft-donor-reactive clones followed in post-transplant blood. Without induction therapy, subjects received standard immunosuppression until 12-24 months post-transplant.

Measured with immunoSEQ multiplex PCR; TCRdb has only the in-frame clones, and not every one. Of approximately 55,000 clones in the sample, 70% to 80% were seen once. Thawed unstimulated PBMCs were FACS-sorted by CD3, CD4 and CD8 into two populations. CDR3 length equals 15 residues. Germline CDR1 reads MNHEY; CDR2 reads SVGAGI. The J segment lost 2 bases and the V segment lost 8 bases, leaving 7 bases of the junction unmatched. Material: CD4+ T cells from blood, obtained before liver transplant. The clonotype comes from a human donor who received a liver transplant. The chain carries TRBV6-5 and TRBJ1-5, with 9 bases lining up with TRBD1. CDR3 coding DNA: TGTGCCAGCCGACGGGACAGGGCCGGCAATCAGCCCCAGCATTTT. Translating it yields CASRRDRAGNQPQHF.